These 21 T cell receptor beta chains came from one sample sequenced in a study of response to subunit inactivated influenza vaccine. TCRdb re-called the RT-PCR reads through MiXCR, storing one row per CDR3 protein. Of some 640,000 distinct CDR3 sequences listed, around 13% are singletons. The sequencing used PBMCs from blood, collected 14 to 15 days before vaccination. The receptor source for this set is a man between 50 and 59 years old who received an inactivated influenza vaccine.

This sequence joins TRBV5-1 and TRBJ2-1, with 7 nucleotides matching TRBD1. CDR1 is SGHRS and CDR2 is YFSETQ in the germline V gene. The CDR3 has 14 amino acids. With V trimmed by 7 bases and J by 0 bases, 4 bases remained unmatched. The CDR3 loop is CASHRDSSYNEQFF. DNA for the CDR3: TGCGCCAGCCACCGGGACAGCTCCTACAATGAGCAGTTCTTC.

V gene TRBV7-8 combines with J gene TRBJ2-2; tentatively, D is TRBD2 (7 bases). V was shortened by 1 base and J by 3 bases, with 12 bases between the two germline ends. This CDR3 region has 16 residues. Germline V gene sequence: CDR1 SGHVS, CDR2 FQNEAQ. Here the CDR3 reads CASSLGAGADTGELFF. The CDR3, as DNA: TGTGCCAGCAGCTTAGGCGCGGGGGCCGACACCGGGGAGCTGTTTTTT.

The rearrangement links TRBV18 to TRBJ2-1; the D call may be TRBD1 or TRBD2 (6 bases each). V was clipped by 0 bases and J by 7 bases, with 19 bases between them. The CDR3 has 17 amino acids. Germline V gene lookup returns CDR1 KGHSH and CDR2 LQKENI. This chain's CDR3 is CASSPPFGGSLGNEQFF. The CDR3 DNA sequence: TGTGCCAGCTCACCACCGTTCGGGGGCTCTTTAGGAAATGAGCAGTTCTTC.

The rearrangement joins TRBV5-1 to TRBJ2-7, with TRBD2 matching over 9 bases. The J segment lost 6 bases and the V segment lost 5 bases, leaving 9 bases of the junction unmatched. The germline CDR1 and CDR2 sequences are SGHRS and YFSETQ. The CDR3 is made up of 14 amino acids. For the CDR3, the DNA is TGCGCCAGCAGTTATAGCGGGAGAGAAGGCGAGCAGTACTTC. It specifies CASSYSGREGEQYF.

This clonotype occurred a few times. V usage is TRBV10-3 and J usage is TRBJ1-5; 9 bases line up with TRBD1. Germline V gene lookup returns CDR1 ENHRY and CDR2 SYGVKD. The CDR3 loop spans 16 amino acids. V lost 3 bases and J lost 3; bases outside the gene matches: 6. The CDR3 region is CAISDYGQGFNQPQHF. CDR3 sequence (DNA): TGTGCCATCAGTGATTATGGACAGGGGTTCAATCAGCCCCAGCATTTT.

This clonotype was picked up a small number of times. CDR3 DNA: TGTGCCAGCAACGGAGCGGACAATGAGCAGTTCTTC. Its protein product is CASNGADNEQFF. The rearrangement links TRBV5-6 to TRBJ2-1; maybe TRBD2 (5 bases). Trimming stripped 6 bases from V and 5 bases from J, with 9 bases between. Germline V gene sequence: CDR1 SGHDT, CDR2 YYEEEE. The CDR3 loop spans 12 amino acids.

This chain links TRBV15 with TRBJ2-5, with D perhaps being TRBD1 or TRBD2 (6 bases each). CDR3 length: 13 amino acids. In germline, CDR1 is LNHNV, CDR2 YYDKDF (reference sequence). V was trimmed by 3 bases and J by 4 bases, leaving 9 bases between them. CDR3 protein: CATSSRGGETQYF. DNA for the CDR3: TGTGCCACCAGCAGCAGGGGAGGAGAGACCCAGTACTTC. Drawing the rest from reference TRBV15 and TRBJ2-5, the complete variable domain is DAMVIQNPRYQVTQFGKPVTLSCSQTLNHNVMYWYQQKSSQAPKLLFHYYDKDFNNEADTPDNFQSRRPNTSFCFLDIRSPGLGDTAMYLCATSSRGGETQYFGPGTRLLVL.

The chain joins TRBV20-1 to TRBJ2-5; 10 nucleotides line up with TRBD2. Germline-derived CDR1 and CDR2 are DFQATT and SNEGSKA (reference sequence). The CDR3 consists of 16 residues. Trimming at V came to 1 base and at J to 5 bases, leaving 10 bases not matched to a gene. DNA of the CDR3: TGCAGTGCTAGAGGCCGGGCTAGCGGGAGAAGTGAGACCCAGTACTTC. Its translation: CSARGRASGRSETQYF.

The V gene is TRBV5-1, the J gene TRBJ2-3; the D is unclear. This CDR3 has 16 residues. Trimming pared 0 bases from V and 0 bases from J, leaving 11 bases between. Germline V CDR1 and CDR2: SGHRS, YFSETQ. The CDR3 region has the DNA TGCGCCAGCAGCTTGGATGGCATGACTAGCACAGATACGCAGTATTTT. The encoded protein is CASSLDGMTSTDTQYF.

The CDR3 is CSARGALAGVNGELFF. Here the CDR3 DNA reads TGCAGTGCTAGGGGCGCACTAGCGGGAGTAAACGGGGAGCTGTTTTTT. The chain recombines TRBV20-1 with TRBJ2-2; TRBD2 aligns across 11 bases. From germline, CDR1 is DFQATT and CDR2 SNEGSKA (reference sequence). Unmatched junction bases numbered 10, after V lost 3 bases and J lost 7 bases. This CDR3 contains 16 residues.

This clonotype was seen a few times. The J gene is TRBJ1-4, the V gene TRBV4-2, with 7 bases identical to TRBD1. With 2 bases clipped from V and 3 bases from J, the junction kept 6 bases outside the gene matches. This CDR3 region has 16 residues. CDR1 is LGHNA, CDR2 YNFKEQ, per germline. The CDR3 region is CASSQFRQGSNEKLFF. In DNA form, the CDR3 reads TGTGCCAGCAGCCAATTCCGACAGGGCTCTAATGAAAAACTGTTTTTT.

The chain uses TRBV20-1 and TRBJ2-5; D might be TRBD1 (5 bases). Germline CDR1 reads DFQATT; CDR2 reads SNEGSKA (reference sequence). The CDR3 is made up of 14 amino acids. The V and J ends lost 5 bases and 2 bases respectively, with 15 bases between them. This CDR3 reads CSAPQTGRQETQYF. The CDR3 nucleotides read TGCAGTGCTCCCCAAACAGGCCGTCAAGAGACCCAGTACTTC.

The CDR3 protein is CASTEGAGGRQPQHF. In DNA form, the CDR3 reads TGTGCCAGCACCGAGGGGGCGGGGGGCCGTCAGCCCCAGCATTTT. The chain is built from TRBV12-3 or TRBV12-4 and TRBJ1-5, with 7 bases that match TRBD1. This CDR3 has 15 amino acids. J gave up 6 bases and V 7 bases, and 12 bases lay outside the gene matches.

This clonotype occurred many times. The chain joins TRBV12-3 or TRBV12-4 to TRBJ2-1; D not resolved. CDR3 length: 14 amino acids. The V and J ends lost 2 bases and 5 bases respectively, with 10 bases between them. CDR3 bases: TGTGCCAGCAGTTTATTCGGCAGTGACAATGAGCAGTTCTTC. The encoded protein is CASSLFGSDNEQFF.

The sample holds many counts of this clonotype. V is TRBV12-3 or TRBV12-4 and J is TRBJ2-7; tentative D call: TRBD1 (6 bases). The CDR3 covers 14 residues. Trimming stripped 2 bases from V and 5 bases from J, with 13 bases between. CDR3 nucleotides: TGTGCCAGCAGTTTATTCAGGGGCGACAACGAGCAGTACTTC. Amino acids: CASSLFRGDNEQYF.

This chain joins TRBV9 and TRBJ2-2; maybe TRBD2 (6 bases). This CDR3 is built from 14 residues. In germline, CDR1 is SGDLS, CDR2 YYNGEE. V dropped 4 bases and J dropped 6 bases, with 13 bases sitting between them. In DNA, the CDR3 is TGTGCCAGCAGCCCTAGGACGGGGGCCGGGGAGCTGTTTTTT. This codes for CASSPRTGAGELFF.

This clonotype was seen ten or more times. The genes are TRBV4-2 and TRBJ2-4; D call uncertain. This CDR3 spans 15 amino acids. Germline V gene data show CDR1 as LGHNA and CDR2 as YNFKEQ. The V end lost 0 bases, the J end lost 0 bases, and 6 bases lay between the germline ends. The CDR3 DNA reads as TGTGCCAGCAGCCAAGATGGGGTAGCCAAAAACATTCAGTACTTC. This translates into CASSQDGVAKNIQYF.

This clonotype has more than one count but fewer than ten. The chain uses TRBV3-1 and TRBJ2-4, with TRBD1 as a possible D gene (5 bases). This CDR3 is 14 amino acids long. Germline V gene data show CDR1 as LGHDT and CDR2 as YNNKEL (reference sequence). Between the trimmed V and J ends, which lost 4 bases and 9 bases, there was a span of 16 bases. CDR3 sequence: CASSRPGAQGIQYF. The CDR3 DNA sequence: TGTGCCAGCAGCCGCCCCGGAGCCCAGGGCATTCAGTACTTC.

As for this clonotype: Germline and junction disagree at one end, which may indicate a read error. The CDR3 region is CASRWRGNQQFF. CDR3 DNA: TGTGCCAGCAGGTGGAGGGGCAATCAGCAGTTCTTC. The chain couples TRBV28 to TRBJ2-1; possibly TRBD2 for D (6 bases). The CDR3 sequence is 12 residues long. The V gene's germline CDR1 is MDHEN and CDR2 SYDVKM.

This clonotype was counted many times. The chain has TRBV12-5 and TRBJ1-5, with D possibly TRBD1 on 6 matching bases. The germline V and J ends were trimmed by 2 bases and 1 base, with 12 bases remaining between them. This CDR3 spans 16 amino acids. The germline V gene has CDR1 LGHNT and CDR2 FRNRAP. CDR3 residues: CASGLLDSGSNQPQHF. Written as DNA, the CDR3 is TGTGCTAGTGGTTTGTTGGACAGTGGAAGCAATCAGCCCCAGCATTTT.

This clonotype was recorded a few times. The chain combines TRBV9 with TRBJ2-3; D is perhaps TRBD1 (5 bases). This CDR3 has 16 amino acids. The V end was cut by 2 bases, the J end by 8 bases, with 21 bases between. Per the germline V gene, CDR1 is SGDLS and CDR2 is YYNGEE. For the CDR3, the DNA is TGTGCCAGCAGCGTGGAAGGGGCCTCAATGTGGGTTACGCAGTATTTT. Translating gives CASSVEGASMWVTQYF.